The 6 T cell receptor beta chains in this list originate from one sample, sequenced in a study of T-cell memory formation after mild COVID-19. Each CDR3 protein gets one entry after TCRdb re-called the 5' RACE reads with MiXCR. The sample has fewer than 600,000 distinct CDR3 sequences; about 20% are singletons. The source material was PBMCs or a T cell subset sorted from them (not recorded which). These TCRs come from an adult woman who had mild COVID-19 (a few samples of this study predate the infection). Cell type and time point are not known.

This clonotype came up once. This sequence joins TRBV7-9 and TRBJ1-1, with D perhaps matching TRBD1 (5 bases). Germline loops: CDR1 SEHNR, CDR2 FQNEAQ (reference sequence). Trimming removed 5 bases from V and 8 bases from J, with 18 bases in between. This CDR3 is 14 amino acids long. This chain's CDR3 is CASSRPPRGDEAFF. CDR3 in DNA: TGTGCCAGCAGCCGTCCACCAAGGGGAGACGAAGCTTTCTTT.

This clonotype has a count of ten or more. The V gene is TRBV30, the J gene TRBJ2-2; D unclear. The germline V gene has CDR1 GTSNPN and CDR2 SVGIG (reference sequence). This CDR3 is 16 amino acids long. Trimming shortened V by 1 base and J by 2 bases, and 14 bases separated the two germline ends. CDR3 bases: TGTGCCTGGAGTGGGATGATCGTCAGCAACACCGGGGAGCTGTTTTTT. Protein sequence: CAWSGMIVSNTGELFF.

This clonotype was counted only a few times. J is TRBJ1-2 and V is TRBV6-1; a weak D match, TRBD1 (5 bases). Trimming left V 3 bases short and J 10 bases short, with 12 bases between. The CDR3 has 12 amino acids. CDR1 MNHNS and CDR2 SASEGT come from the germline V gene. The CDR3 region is CASSEGPELYTF. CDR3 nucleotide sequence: TGTGCCAGCAGTGAGGGGCCCGAACTCTACACCTTC.

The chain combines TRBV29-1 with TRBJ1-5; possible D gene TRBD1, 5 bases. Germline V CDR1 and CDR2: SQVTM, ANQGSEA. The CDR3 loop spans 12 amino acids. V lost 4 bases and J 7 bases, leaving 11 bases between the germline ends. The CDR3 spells CSVGDGRQPQHF. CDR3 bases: TGCAGCGTTGGGGACGGTAGGCAGCCCCAGCATTTT.

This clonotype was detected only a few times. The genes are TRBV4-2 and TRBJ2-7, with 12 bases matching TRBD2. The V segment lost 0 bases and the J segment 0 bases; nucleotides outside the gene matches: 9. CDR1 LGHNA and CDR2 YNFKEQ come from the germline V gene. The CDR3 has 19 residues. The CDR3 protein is CASSQDYLGLAGLSYEQYF. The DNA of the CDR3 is TGTGCCAGCAGCCAAGACTACTTGGGACTAGCGGGCCTCTCCTACGAGCAGTACTTC.

CDR3 coding DNA: TGCAGTGCTAGAAAGGGGGTCCACACTGAAGCTTTCTTT. Protein: CSARKGVHTEAFF. The chain links TRBV20-1 to TRBJ1-1, with D perhaps TRBD1 (6 bases). The CDR3 loop spans 13 amino acids. Trimming shortened V by 2 bases and J by 3 bases, and 10 bases separated the two germline ends. The germline CDR1 and CDR2 sequences are DFQATT and SNEGSKA (reference sequence).